These T cell receptor beta chains were read from a single sample in a study of regulatory T cells in long-lasting Graves disease. TCRdb called the multiplex PCR reads again in MiXCR, with one record for every CDR3 protein. Of 550,000 or so distinct CDR3 sequences listed, 9.5% to 15% are singletons. These data also featured in a second study, about T cells in Graves' hyperthyroidism and ophthalmopathy.

Sequencing was performed on peripheral blood mononuclear cells (PBMCs), taken at new diagnosis, from a patient treated with antithyroid drugs. The receptors stem from a woman under 40 with Graves disease. The CDR3 runs from the conserved cysteine through the conserved F or W. The D gene is left open where the match is weak. Size is omitted from some rows. Given values are once, few, many or a class for expanded clones.

D,J,V,size,CDR3,DNA
NA,TRBJ1-4,TRBV2,many,CASGEGTVTNEKLFF,TGTGCCAGCGGTGAGGGAACGGTCACTAATGAAAAACTGTTTTTT
NA,TRBJ2-4,TRBV20-1,NA,CSVTGRVAKNIQYF,TGCAGTGTCACAGGTCGGGTAGCCAAAAACATTCAGTACTTC
TRBD1,TRBJ2-1,TRBV6-1,many,CASCLGTGGNEQFF,TGTGCCAGCTGCCTTGGGACAGGGGGGAATGAGCAGTTCTTC
NA,TRBJ1-1,TRBV2,many,CASSGRQNTEAFF,TGTGCCAGCAGTGGACGGCAGAACACTGAAGCTTTCTTT
NA,TRBJ1-2,TRBV6-2/TRBV6-3,many,CASRSGRDIYGYTF,TGTGCCAGCAGATCCGGACGGGATATATATGGCTACACCTTC
NA,TRBJ2-5,TRBV19,NA,CASSAGQETQYF,TGTGCCAGTAGCGCAGGCCAAGAGACCCAGTACTTC
NA,TRBJ2-1,TRBV7-3,many,CASSLGVDREQFF,TGTGCCAGCAGCTTAGGGGTTGACCGAGAGCAGTTCTTC
NA,TRBJ2-2,TRBV7-9,few,CASSLNEVTGELFF,TGTGCCAGCAGCTTGAATGAGGTTACCGGGGAGCTGTTTTTT
NA,TRBJ1-5,TRBV19,NA,CASSDAGEGNQPQHF,TGTGCCAGTAGTGACGCAGGGGAGGGCAATCAGCCCCAGCATTTT
TRBD2,TRBJ2-2,TRBV7-9,NA,CASPTAREGNTGELFF,TGTGCCAGCCCCACGGCACGGGAGGGGAACACCGGGGAGCTGTTTTTT
TRBD1,TRBJ2-1,TRBV6-2/TRBV6-3,NA,CASSYSGQGAYEQFF,TGTGCCAGCAGTTACTCGGGACAGGGGGCGTATGAGCAGTTCTTC